This record covers a single T cell receptor beta chain. The sample holds many counts of this clonotype. No antigen is known for it. No base qualities exist here, and no much larger clone lies one base off it. Ends trimmed: V by 4 bases, J by 9 bases; bases unmatched to a gene: 7. Looking up the germline V gene yields CDR1 SGHRS and CDR2 YFSETQ. Taken from cysteine to phenylalanine, the CDR3 has 14 residues. Only the CDR3 part of the read is kept: 42 bases, read in frame from the first base. The sample originates from a study of CD8 T cells in ankylosing spondylitis (dated by TCRdb to about 2017). With respect to the entire study: T cell receptor beta repertoires were profiled in healthy donors and ankylosing spondylitis patients so that disease-linked TCR variants could be found. The whole study cohort included 108 healthy donors and 25 ankylosing spondylitis patients. Peripheral blood samples were taken, and synovial fluid was additionally collected from ankylosing spondylitis patients. The paper's findings and limits, for the study overall: In peripheral blood, the disease-linked clones were found at relatively low frequencies and had a CD8+ phenotype. According to the report, matched synovial fluid samples from ankylosing spondylitis patients were significantly enriched for the disease-linked clones. Blood from ankylosing spondylitis patients appeared to be characterized by a TCR beta motif composed of about eight highly homologous amino acid variants. Some motif variants had previously been reported in the synovial fluid and blood of reactive arthritis patients, which suggests shared mechanisms of disease initiation.

Sequencing used an Illumina HiSeq 2500. Quantitative 5'-RACE with molecular barcodes was used to prepare TCR beta libraries. The authors' analysis ran thus. To identify disease-linked TCR variants, a new computational method was used, one built on a probabilistic model of VDJ rearrangement. In-frame beta chains were kept once TCRdb had trimmed the public reads at Q25 with fastp and called clones with MiXCR. A single entry per CDR3 protein holds the most common genes and DNA from its merged rows. It is TCRdb's table, rather than the study itself, that gives the V and J calls and clone size. In all, the sample holds about 240,000 distinct CDR3 sequences, and around 9.1% of those were seen once. In total, the top ten clones hold 6.8% of the sample.

Source material: blood, either unsorted or a sorted T cell fraction (not recorded which). This TCR was sampled from a male donor with ankylosing spondylitis or in good health (not recorded which). The chain employs TRBV5-1 and TRBJ1-6, with TRBD1 identical over 7 junction bases. The CDR3 sequence is CASSVRDRPSPLHF. The DNA sequence is given as TGCGCCAGCAGCGTCCGGGACAGACCTTCACCCCTCCACTTT.